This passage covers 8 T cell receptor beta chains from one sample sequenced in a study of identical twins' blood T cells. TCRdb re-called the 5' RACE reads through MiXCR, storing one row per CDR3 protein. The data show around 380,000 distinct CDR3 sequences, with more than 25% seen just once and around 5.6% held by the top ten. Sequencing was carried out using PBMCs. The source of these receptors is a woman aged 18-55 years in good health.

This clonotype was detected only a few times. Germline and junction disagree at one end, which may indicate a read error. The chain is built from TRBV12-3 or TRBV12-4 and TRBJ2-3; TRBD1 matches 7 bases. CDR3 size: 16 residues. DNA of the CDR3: TGTGCCGGCAGCCTGACTCCGAGGGGGCCGACAGATACGCAGTATTTT. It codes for CAGSLTPRGPTDTQYF.

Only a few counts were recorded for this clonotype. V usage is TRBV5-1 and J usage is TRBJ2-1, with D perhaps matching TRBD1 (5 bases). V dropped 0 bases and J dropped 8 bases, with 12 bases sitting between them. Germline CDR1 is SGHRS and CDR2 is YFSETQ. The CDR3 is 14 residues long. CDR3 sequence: CASSLGDSPHEQFF. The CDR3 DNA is TGCGCCAGCAGCTTGGGAGACAGTCCCCATGAGCAGTTCTTC. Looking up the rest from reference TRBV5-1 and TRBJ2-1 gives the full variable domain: KAGVTQTPRYLIKTRGQQVTLSCSPISGHRSVSWYQQTPGQGLQFLFEYFSETQRNKGNFPGRFSGRQFSNSRSEMNVSTLELGDSALYLCASSLGDSPHEQFFGPGTRLTVL.

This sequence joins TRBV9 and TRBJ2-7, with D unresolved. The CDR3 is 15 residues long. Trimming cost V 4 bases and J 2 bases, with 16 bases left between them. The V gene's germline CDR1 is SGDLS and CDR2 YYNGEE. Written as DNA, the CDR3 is TGTGCCAGCAGCACAAACCCCGGGTCTACCTACGAGCAGTACTTC. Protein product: CASSTNPGSTYEQYF.

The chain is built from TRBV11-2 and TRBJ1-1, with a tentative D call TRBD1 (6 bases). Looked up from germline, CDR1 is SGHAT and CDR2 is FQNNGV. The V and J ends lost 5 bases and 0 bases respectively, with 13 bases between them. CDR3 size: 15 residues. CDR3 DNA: TGTGCCAGCAGCCGTGGGGACACTATGAACACTGAAGCTTTCTTT. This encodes CASSRGDTMNTEAFF. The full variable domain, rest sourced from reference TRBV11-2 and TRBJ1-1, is EAGVAQSPRYKIIEKRQSVAFWCNPISGHATLYWYQQILGQGPKLLIQFQNNGVVDDSQLPKDRFSAERLKGVDSTLKIQPAKLEDSAVYLCASSRGDTMNTEAFFGQGTRLTVV.

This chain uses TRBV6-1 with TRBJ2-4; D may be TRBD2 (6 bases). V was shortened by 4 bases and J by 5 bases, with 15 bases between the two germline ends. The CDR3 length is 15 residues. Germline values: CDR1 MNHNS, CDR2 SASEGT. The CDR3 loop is CASSGRHTGENIQYF. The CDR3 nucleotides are TGTGCCAGCAGTGGCCGTCATACGGGGGAAAACATTCAGTACTTC.

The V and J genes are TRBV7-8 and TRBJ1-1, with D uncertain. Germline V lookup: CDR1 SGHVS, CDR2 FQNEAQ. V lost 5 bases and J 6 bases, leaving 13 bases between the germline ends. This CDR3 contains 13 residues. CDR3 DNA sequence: TGTGCCAGCAGCCTGGCGCCGGGCCCTGAAGCTTTCTTT. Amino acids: CASSLAPGPEAFF.

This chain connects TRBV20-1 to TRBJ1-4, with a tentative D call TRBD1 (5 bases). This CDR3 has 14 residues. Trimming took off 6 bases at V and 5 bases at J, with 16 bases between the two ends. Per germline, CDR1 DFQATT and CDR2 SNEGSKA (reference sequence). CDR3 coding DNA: TGCAGTGCCGCCATTGGGGGGGGGAATGAAAAACTGTTTTTT. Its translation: CSAAIGGGNEKLFF.

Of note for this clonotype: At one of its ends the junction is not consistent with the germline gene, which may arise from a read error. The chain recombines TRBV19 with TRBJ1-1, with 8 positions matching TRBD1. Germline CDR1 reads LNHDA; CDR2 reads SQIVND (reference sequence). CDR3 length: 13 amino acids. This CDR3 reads CVSRPTGDTEAFF. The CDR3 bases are TGTGTCAGTAGGCCGACAGGGGACACTGAAGCTTTCTTT.